Reported below is one T cell receptor (beta chain). In the original processing: Amplification from reference gene primers served as the basis for estimated nucleated cell counts. Clones were read by immunoSEQ multiplex PCR, and TCRdb kept only the in-frame ones, dropping some. V and J calls and clone size are as listed in that table; D and trimming were resolved from the DNA. The profile shows approximately 240,000 clones, roughly 88% of them singletons. This entry comes from a study of blood T cell repertoires in COVID-19. Study in general: Specimens from acute and convalescent COVID-19 originated in the United States, Italy and Spain. In each case, the material was cDNA or gDNA derived from T cells, B-cell-depleted T cells, or PBMCs.

The clonotype comes from a middle-aged woman who had recovered from COVID-19. The material sequenced was peripheral blood.

The CDR3 reads CASSSGTLGNQETQYF. The DNA for the CDR3 is TGTGCCAGCAGCTCCGGGACATTGGGGAACCAAGAGACCCAGTACTTC. The chain has TRBV5-6 and TRBJ2-5, with a possible D match to TRBD1 (6 bases). The CDR3 length is 16 residues. Germline values: CDR1 SGHDT, CDR2 YYEEEE. Trimming cost V 3 bases and J 0 bases, with 15 bases left between them.